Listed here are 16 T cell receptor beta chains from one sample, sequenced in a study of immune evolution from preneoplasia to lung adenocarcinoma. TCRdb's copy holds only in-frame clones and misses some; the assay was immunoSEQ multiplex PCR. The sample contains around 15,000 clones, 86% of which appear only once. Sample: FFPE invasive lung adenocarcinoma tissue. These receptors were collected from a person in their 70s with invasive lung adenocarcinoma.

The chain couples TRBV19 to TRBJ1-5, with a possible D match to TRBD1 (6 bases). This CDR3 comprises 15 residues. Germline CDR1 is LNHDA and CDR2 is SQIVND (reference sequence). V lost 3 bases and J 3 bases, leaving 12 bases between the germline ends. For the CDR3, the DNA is TGTGCCAGTAGTATGGGCAGGGGCGCCAATCAGCCCCAGCATTTT. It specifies CASSMGRGANQPQHF.

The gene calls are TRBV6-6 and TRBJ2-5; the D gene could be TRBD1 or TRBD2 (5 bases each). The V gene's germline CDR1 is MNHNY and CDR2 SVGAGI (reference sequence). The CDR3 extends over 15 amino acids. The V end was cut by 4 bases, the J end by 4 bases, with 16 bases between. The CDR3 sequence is CASSSLSGRPETQYF. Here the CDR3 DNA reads TGTGCCAGCAGTTCCTTGTCGGGACGTCCAGAGACCCAGTACTTC.

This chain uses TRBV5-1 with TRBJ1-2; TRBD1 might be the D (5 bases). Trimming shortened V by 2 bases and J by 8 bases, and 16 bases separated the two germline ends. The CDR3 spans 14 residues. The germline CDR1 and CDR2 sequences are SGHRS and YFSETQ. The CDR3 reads CASSFRGRGEGYTF. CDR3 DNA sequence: TGCGCCAGCAGCTTTAGGGGCCGGGGGGAAGGCTACACCTTC.

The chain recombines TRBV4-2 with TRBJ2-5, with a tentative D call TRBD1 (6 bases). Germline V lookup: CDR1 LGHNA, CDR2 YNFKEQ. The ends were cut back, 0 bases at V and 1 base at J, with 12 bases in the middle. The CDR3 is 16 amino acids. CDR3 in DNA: TGTGCCAGCAGCCAAGAAGCCGGGACACCCCAAGAGACCCAGTACTTC. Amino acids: CASSQEAGTPQETQYF.

The CDR3: CASIGQGDQPQHF. CDR3 nucleotides: TGTGCCAGCATAGGGCAGGGGGATCAGCCCCAGCATTTT. The chain is built from TRBV2 and TRBJ1-5, with TRBD1 matching 7 bases. V shed 7 bases and J 5 bases; nucleotides not matched to a gene: 5. CDR3 size: 13 residues. Looked up from germline, CDR1 is SNHLY and CDR2 is FYNNEI.

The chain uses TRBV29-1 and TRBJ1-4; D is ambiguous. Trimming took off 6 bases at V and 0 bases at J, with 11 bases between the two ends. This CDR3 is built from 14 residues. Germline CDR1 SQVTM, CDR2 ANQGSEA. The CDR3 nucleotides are TGCAGCGTGAAGACTGACACAACTAATGAAAAACTGTTTTTT. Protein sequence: CSVKTDTTNEKLFF.

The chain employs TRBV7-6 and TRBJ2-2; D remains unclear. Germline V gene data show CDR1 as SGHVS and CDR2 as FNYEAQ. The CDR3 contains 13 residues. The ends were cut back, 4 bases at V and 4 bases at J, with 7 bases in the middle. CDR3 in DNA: TGTGCCAGCAGCTGGGGTCGCACCGGGGAGCTGTTTTTT. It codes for CASSWGRTGELFF.

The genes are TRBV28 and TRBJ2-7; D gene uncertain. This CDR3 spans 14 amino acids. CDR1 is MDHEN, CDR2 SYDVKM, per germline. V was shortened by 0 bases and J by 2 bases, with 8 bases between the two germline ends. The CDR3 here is CASSLWSTPYEQYF. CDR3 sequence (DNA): TGTGCCAGCAGTTTATGGAGCACCCCCTACGAGCAGTACTTC.

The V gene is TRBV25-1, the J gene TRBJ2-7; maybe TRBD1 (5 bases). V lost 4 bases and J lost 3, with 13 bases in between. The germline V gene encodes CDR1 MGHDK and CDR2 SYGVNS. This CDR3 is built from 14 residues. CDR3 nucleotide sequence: TGTGCCAGCAGTGGCCAGGGAATTAACTACGAGCAGTACTTC. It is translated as CASSGQGINYEQYF.

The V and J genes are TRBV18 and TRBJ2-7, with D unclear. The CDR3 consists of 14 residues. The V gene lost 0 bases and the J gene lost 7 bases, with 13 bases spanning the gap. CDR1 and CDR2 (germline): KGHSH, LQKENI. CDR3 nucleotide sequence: TGTGCCAGCTCACCACCTCGGGCGTCCTCGGAGCAGTACTTC. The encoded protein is CASSPPRASSEQYF. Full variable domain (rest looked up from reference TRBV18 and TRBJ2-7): NAGVMQNPRHLVRRRGQEARLRCSPMKGHSHVYWYRQLPEEGLKFMVYLQKENIIDESGMPKERFSAEFPKEGPSILRIQQVVRGDSAAYFCASSPPRASSEQYFGPGTRLTVT.

The CDR3 loop reads CASSRGPPRDYGYTF. The CDR3 DNA reads as TGTGCCAGCAGTCGGGGGCCTCCAAGGGACTATGGCTACACCTTC. This chain joins TRBV6-1 and TRBJ1-2; D may be TRBD1 (6 bases). CDR3 length: 15 amino acids. Germline V lookup: CDR1 MNHNS, CDR2 SASEGT. Trimming stripped 5 bases from V and 3 bases from J, with 16 bases between.

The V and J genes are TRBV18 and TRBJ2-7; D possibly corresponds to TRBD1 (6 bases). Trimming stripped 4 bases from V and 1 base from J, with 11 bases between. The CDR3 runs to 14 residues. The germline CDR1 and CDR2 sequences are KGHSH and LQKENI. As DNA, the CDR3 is TGTGCCAGCTCACAGGGGGATGGTTCCTACGAGCAGTACTTC. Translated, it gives CASSQGDGSYEQYF.

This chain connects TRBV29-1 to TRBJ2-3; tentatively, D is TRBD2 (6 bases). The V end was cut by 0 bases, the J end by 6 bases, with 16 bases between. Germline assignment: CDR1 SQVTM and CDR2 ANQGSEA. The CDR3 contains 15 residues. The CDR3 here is CSVEEAQGSGDTQYF. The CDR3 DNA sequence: TGCAGCGTTGAAGAAGCCCAGGGCAGCGGGGATACGCAGTATTTT.

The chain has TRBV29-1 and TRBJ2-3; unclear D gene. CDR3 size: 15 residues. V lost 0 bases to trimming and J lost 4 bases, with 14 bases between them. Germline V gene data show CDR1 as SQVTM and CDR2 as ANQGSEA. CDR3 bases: TGCAGCGTTGAAGATCCCGCCCACGGCGCAGATACGCAGTATTTT. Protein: CSVEDPAHGADTQYF.

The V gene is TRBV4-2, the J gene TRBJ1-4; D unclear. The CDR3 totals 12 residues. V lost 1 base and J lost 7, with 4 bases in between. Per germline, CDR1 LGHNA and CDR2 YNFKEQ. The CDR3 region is CASSQAVEKLFF. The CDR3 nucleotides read TGTGCCAGCAGCCAAGCCGTTGAAAAACTGTTTTTT.

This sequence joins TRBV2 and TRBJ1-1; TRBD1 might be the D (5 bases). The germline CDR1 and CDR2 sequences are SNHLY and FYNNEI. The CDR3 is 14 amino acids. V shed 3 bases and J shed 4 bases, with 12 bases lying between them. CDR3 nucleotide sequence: TGTGCCAGCAGTGATGTCAGGGTAGGCACTGAAGCTTTCTTT. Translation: CASSDVRVGTEAFF.